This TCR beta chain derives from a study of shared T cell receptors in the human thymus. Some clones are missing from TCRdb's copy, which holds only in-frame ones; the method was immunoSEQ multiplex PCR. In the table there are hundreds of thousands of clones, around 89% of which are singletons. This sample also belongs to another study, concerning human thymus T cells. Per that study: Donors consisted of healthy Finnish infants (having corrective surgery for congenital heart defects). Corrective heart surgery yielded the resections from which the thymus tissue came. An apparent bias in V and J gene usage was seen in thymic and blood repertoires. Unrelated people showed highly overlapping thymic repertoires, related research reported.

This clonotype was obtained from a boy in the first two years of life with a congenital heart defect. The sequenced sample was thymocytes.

The CDR3 reads CASMGTDFSDTQYF. DNA of the CDR3: TGTGCCAGCATGGGGACAGACTTTTCAGATACGCAGTATTTT. The gene calls are TRBV25-1 and TRBJ2-3, with 7 bases aligning to TRBD1. CDR1 is MGHDK and CDR2 is SYGVNS in the germline V gene. This CDR3 region has 14 residues. Trimming at V came to 7 bases and at J to 4 bases, leaving 8 bases not matched to a gene.